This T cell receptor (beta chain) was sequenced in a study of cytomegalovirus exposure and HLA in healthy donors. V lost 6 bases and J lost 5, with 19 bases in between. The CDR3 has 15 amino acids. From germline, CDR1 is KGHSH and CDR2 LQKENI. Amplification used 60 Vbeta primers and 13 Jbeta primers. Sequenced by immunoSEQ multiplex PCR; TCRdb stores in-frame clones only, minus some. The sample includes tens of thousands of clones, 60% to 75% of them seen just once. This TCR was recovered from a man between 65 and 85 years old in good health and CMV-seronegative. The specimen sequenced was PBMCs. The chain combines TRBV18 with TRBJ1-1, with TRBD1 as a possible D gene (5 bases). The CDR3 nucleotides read TGTGCCAGCTCCCCTGGGACGGCGGGGAGTACTGAAGCTTTCTTT. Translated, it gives CASSPGTAGSTEAFF.